A single sample gave rise to the 15 T cell receptor beta chains below, sequenced in a study of OX40 agonist ivuxolimab in advanced cancers. Library creation used the immunoSEQ multiplex PCR assay. In TCRdb, the immuneACCESS table is reduced to in-frame sequences with V and J assigned. These tables do not hold every clone; where another copy was compared, an unresolved V gene accounts for under half, and the others remain unexplained. For this sample there are 55,000 to 75,000 clones; about 88% appear just once. Approximately 0.99% of the sample is held by the ten biggest clonotypes. The sequencing here drew on CD4+ or CD8+ T cells sorted from blood, taken in a trial of the OX40 agonist ivuxolimab. The receptors shown here come from an adult with an advanced solid tumor such as melanoma, head and neck, liver or kidney cancer.

The CDR3 coding sequence is TGTGCCAGCAGCCAAACCAAGGGATCCTACGAGCAGTACTTC. Translated, it gives CASSQTKGSYEQYF. The chain joins TRBV7-8 to TRBJ2-7; D unclear. V gave up 5 bases and J gave up 1 base, with 12 bases separating them. The CDR3 loop spans 14 amino acids. CDR1 and CDR2 from the germline V gene are SGHVS and FQNEAQ.

This sequence joins TRBV5-1 and TRBJ2-7, with TRBD2 matching over 11 bases. This CDR3 is built from 15 residues. Trimming took 4 bases from V and 5 from J; bases not matched to a gene: 8. CDR1 and CDR2 from the germline V gene are SGHRS and YFSETQ. In nucleotides, the CDR3 is TGCGCCAGCAGCACTCAACTAGCGGGAGCCGACGAGCAGTACTTC. Translated, it gives CASSTQLAGADEQYF. Full variable domain (missing parts from reference TRBV5-1 and TRBJ2-7): KAGVTQTPRYLIKTRGQQVTLSCSPISGHRSVSWYQQTPGQGLQFLFEYFSETQRNKGNFPGRFSGRQFSNSRSEMNVSTLELGDSALYLCASSTQLAGADEQYFGPGTRLTVT.

The chain employs TRBV21-1 and TRBJ2-5; the table calls TRBD2, which could not be checked here. TRBV21-1 is given as a pseudogene. There are 14 residues in the CDR3. The CDR3 protein is CASSSPGLKETQYF. The CDR3 bases are TGTGCCAGCAGCTCTCCGGGACTAAAAGAGACCCAGTACTTC.

The CDR3 protein is CAISAGDEAFF. The CDR3 coding sequence is TGTGCCATCAGTGCGGGGGATGAAGCTTTCTTT. V gene TRBV10-3 combines with J gene TRBJ1-1; possible D gene TRBD1, 5 bases. Germline V lookup: CDR1 ENHRY, CDR2 SYGVKD. Trimming took off 4 bases at V and 7 bases at J, with 7 bases between the two ends. The CDR3 extends over 11 amino acids.

This chain connects TRBV5-1 to TRBJ2-2; either TRBD1 or TRBD2 may fit D (5 bases each). V lost 4 bases to trimming and J lost 4 bases, with 11 bases between them. CDR3 length equals 14 residues. Germline loops: CDR1 SGHRS, CDR2 YFSETQ. CDR3 sequence: CASSPPRGTGELFF. The CDR3 nucleotides are TGCGCCAGCAGCCCCCCGAGGGGCACCGGGGAGCTGTTTTTT. Supplemented by reference TRBV5-1 and TRBJ2-2, the full variable domain reads KAGVTQTPRYLIKTRGQQVTLSCSPISGHRSVSWYQQTPGQGLQFLFEYFSETQRNKGNFPGRFSGRQFSNSRSEMNVSTLELGDSALYLCASSPPRGTGELFFGEGSRLTVL.

V and J are TRBV2 and TRBJ1-1, with D perhaps TRBD1 (6 bases). The CDR3 spans 14 residues. The germline V gene has CDR1 SNHLY and CDR2 FYNNEI. V lost 7 bases, J lost 10 bases, and 22 bases lay in between. In DNA, the CDR3 is TGTGCCAGCACGGGCACGAGACAGGCCCCGGGAGCTTTCTTT. Translated: CASTGTRQAPGAFF.

There are a few counts of this clone. J is TRBJ2-1 and V is TRBV11-2; 12 bases are shared with TRBD2. Unmatched junction bases numbered 5, after V lost 3 bases and J lost 5 bases. The CDR3 consists of 16 residues. Germline CDR1 SGHAT, CDR2 FQNNGV. The CDR3 DNA follows: TGTGCCAGCAGCTTCCTAGCGGGAGGGATAAACAATGAGCAGTTCTTC. It codes for CASSFLAGGINNEQFF.

The chain links TRBV10-2 to TRBJ2-7, with TRBD2 matching over 10 bases. V trimming: 3 bases; J trimming: 2 bases; junction bases outside the gene matches: 1. The CDR3 is 14 amino acids. In germline, CDR1 is WSHSY, CDR2 SAAADI. The CDR3 loop reads CASSELAGTYEQYF. DNA for the CDR3: TGCGCCAGCAGTGAACTAGCGGGGACCTACGAGCAGTACTTC.

The chain uses TRBV6-5 and TRBJ2-7, with D perhaps assigned TRBD1 or TRBD2 (7 bases each). The CDR3 consists of 15 residues. CDR1 is MNHEY and CDR2 is SVGAGI in the germline V gene. V lost 4 bases to trimming and J lost 0 bases, with 13 bases between them. The CDR3: CASSLGGDSSYEQYF. The CDR3, as DNA: TGTGCCAGCAGTTTAGGGGGGGACAGCTCCTACGAGCAGTACTTC.

The chain links TRBV25-1 to TRBJ1-2; D is ambiguous. Germline V gene lookup returns CDR1 MGHDK and CDR2 SYGVNS. This CDR3 contains 12 residues. The ends were cut back, 3 bases at V and 6 bases at J, with 8 bases in the middle. The CDR3 spells CASSDWGDGYTF. DNA for the CDR3: TGTGCCAGCAGTGACTGGGGAGATGGCTACACCTTC.

The chain joins TRBV11-2 to TRBJ2-7, with D perhaps TRBD1 or TRBD2 (5 bases each). The ends were cut back, 2 bases at V and 0 bases at J, with 17 bases in the middle. CDR1 and CDR2 (germline): SGHAT, FQNNGV. This CDR3 region has 17 residues. The CDR3 region is CASSLSPGRWSSYEQYF. In DNA, the CDR3 is TGTGCCAGCAGCTTATCTCCGGGACGCTGGAGCTCCTACGAGCAGTACTTC.

The V and J genes are TRBV4-1 and TRBJ2-3, with D possibly TRBD2 on 6 matching bases. The V and J ends lost 0 bases and 4 bases respectively, with 11 bases between them. Germline-derived CDR1 and CDR2 are MGHRA and YSYEKL. CDR3 length equals 15 residues. CDR3 bases: TGCGCCAGCAGCCAAGATGGGACTCCATCAGATACGCAGTATTTT. This codes for CASSQDGTPSDTQYF.

Written as DNA, the CDR3 is TGTGCCAGCAGCCAGGGTCCGGGACTAGCCTCCACAGATACGCAGTATTTT. This gives the protein CASSQGPGLASTDTQYF. V is TRBV14 and J is TRBJ2-3; TRBD2 agrees at 9 bases. The CDR3 loop spans 17 amino acids. Trimming took 3 bases from V and 2 from J; bases not matched to a gene: 9. Germline V gene data show CDR1 as SGHDN and CDR2 as FVKESK.

This clone turned up a few times. The V and J genes are TRBV18 and TRBJ1-1, with D unresolved. The germline V gene encodes CDR1 KGHSH and CDR2 LQKENI. The V end lost 8 bases, the J end lost 4 bases, and 11 bases lay between the germline ends. The CDR3 has 12 residues. Here the CDR3 DNA reads TGTGCCAGCGCCGCCTTGAGCACTGAAGCTTTCTTT. Its protein is CASAALSTEAFF.

The chain links TRBV27 to TRBJ1-2; TRBD1 agrees at 11 bases. Germline values: CDR1 MNHEY, CDR2 SMNVEV (reference sequence). The V segment lost 6 bases and the J segment 4 bases; nucleotides outside the gene matches: 4. CDR3 length: 14 residues. CDR3 residues: CASRGQGDLYGYTF. DNA for the CDR3: TGTGCCAGCAGGGGACAGGGGGACCTCTATGGCTACACCTTC.